Below, 19 T cell receptor beta chains from the same sample are listed, as sequenced in a study of Graves' ophthalmopathy and Graves' hyperthyroidism (dated by TCRdb to 2016 to 2018). TCRdb lists the instrument as Illumina HiSeq 2000. For repertoire sequencing, the TCR beta CDR3 regions were amplified from RNA transcripts. The first round was an RT-PCR using HTBI primers with the Qiagen OneStep RT-PCR kit, and this first round was followed by a second-round multiplex PCR, then size selection and purification. TCRdb reprocessed the public reads (quality trimming at Q25 with fastp, clone calling with MiXCR) and kept in-frame beta chains. Here each entry gathers all rows of one CDR3 protein and keeps the most common genes and DNA. In all, the sample holds about 24,000 distinct CDR3 sequences, and around 50% of those were seen once. In total, the top ten clones hold about 5.9% of the sample. Sequencing was performed on peripheral blood. These receptor sequences come from an adult woman with stable Graves' hyperthyroidism.

The V gene is TRBV7-3, the J gene TRBJ2-1; 7 bases are a match to TRBD2. CDR1 is SGHTA, CDR2 FQGTGA, per germline. The CDR3 has 14 residues. Trimming at V came to 5 bases and at J to 6 bases, leaving 7 bases not matched to a gene. CDR3 in DNA: TGTGCCAGCAGCATCGGGGGAGGGCTCAATGAGCAGTTCTTC. Encoded protein: CASSIGGGLNEQFF.

This clonotype was counted at least ten times. The V and J genes are TRBV6-1 and TRBJ2-7; maybe TRBD1 (5 bases). There are 14 residues in the CDR3. From germline, CDR1 is MNHNS and CDR2 SASEGT. V was pared by 6 bases and J by 3 bases, with 15 bases between. CDR3 nucleotide sequence: TGTGCCAGCAGCATCGACAGCAGATTCTACGAGCAGTACTTC. Translation: CASSIDSRFYEQYF.

This clonotype was seen more than once but under ten times. V and J are TRBV20-1 and TRBJ1-6; the D gene is possibly TRBD1 (6 bases). Trimming removed 0 bases at V and 6 bases at J, with 9 bases between. The CDR3 runs to 14 residues. Germline V CDR1 and CDR2: DFQATT, SNEGSKA (reference sequence). CDR3 nucleotides: TGCAGTGCTAGAGATTCAGGGGTTAATTCACCCCTCCACTTT. It encodes CSARDSGVNSPLHF.

On this clonotype: The junction shows a germline mismatch at one end, possibly a read error. V is TRBV4-3 and J is TRBJ1-4, with D perhaps matching TRBD1 (5 bases). Germline CDR1 LGHNA, CDR2 YSLEER. The CDR3 runs 15 residues. The CDR3 DNA reads TGCGCCAGCGGCCAAGACCGGGACCCCAATGAAAAACTGTTTTTT. Translation gives CASGQDRDPNEKLFF.

The rearrangement links TRBV10-3 to TRBJ2-1; 8 bases are a match to TRBD1. The J segment lost 9 bases and the V segment lost 6 bases, leaving 7 bases of the junction unmatched. CDR1 ENHRY and CDR2 SYGVKD come from the germline V gene. This CDR3 has 13 residues. The CDR3 nucleotides are TGTGCCATCAGGTGGACAGGGTCGACTGAGCAGTTCTTC. It yields the protein CAIRWTGSTEQFF.

The V call is TRBV19, the J call TRBJ1-6; D is unclear. CDR1 and CDR2 (germline): LNHDA, SQIVND (reference sequence). The CDR3 extends over 13 amino acids. V was shortened by 0 bases and J by 7 bases, with 4 bases between the two germline ends. CDR3 residues: CASSIDYNSPLHF. Here the CDR3 DNA reads TGTGCCAGTAGTATAGATTACAATTCACCCCTCCACTTT.

The gene calls are TRBV7-9 and TRBJ2-2, with 7 bases that match TRBD1. The CDR3 totals 17 residues. CDR1 and CDR2 (germline): SEHNR, FQNEAQ (reference sequence). V lost 5 bases to trimming and J lost 0 bases; unmatched junction nucleotides: 9. The CDR3 DNA reads TGTGCCAGCAGCCAGAGTCCCGGGACAGCGAACACCGGGGAGCTGTTTTTT. Translating it yields CASSQSPGTANTGELFF.

This clonotype occurred a few times. The chain recombines TRBV5-4 with TRBJ2-5; D gene uncertain. The CDR3 totals 14 residues. With 3 bases removed from V and 1 base from J, the gap between germline ends came to 10 bases. CDR1 and CDR2 (germline): SGHNT, YYREEE (reference sequence). DNA for the CDR3: TGTGCCAGCAGCTCATCCCCCAGCCAAGAGACCCAGTACTTC. Translation gives CASSSSPSQETQYF.

Points on this clonotype: One junction end does not reproduce the germline sequence, and a read error may be involved. V gene TRBV7-8 combines with J gene TRBJ2-7, with D maybe TRBD2 (5 bases). CDR3 length: 13 amino acids. Germline V lookup: CDR1 SGHVS, CDR2 FQNEAQ. CDR3 nucleotides: TGTGCCAGCATCTTAGCGCTGGCCTACGAGCACTACTTC. Amino acid sequence: CASILALAYEHYF.

This clonotype occurred many times. CDR3 coding DNA: TGTGCCAGCAGTTTACATCCAGCGGGAGTGCAGTACTTC. Amino acid sequence: CASSLHPAGVQYF. The V call is TRBV27, the J call TRBJ2-7, with 8 bases that match TRBD2. This CDR3 spans 13 amino acids. The germline gives CDR1 MNHEY, CDR2 SMNVEV (reference sequence). V lost 2 bases and J lost 9; bases outside the gene matches: 6.

CDR3 sequence: CASSLDRTDTQYF. In DNA form, the CDR3 reads TGTGCCAGCAGCTTAGATCGTACAGATACGCAGTATTTT. The gene calls are TRBV7-8 and TRBJ2-3, with D uncertain. Germline CDR1 is SGHVS and CDR2 is FQNEAQ. The germline V and J ends were trimmed by 1 base and 3 bases, with 5 bases remaining between them. The length of the CDR3 is 13 residues.

V and J are TRBV11-3 and TRBJ2-5, with D possibly matching TRBD2 (6 bases). Trimming left V 3 bases short and J 2 bases short, with 13 bases between. Per the germline V gene, CDR1 is SGHNT and CDR2 is YENEEA. CDR3 length equals 15 residues. Written as DNA, the CDR3 is TGTGCCAGCAGCTTTACTAGCAGATCTCAAGAGACCCAGTACTTC. Protein sequence: CASSFTSRSQETQYF.

This rearrangement joins TRBV15 to TRBJ2-5; D unresolved. In germline, CDR1 is LNHNV, CDR2 YYDKDF (reference sequence). There are 13 residues in the CDR3. Trimming shortened V by 0 bases and J by 2 bases, and 4 bases separated the two germline ends. CDR3 bases: TGTGCCACCAGCAGAGAATATCAAGAGACCCAGTACTTC. Its protein is CATSREYQETQYF. The whole variable domain, filled in from reference TRBV15 and TRBJ2-5, reads DAMVIQNPRYQVTQFGKPVTLSCSQTLNHNVMYWYQQKSSQAPKLLFHYYDKDFNNEADTPDNFQSRRPNTSFCFLDIRSPGLGDTAMYLCATSREYQETQYFGPGTRLLVL.

This clonotype turned up a few times. The chain couples TRBV7-8 to TRBJ1-2; a weak D match, TRBD1 (6 bases). With 4 bases removed from V and 4 bases from J, the gap between germline ends came to 13 bases. The V gene's germline CDR1 is SGHVS and CDR2 FQNEAQ. This CDR3 is 14 amino acids long. The chain's CDR3 is CASSSPGARYGYTF. The CDR3 coding sequence is TGTGCCAGCAGCTCCCCGGGGGCGCGCTATGGCTACACCTTC.

Sample share makes this clonotype medium-sized (0.01 to 0.1%). The chain carries TRBV19 and TRBJ2-3; TRBD1 aligns across 7 bases. J was trimmed by 2 bases and V by 4 bases; bases with no gene match: 3. Germline V CDR1 and CDR2: LNHDA, SQIVND (reference sequence). This CDR3 comprises 14 residues. The chain's CDR3 is CASSTTGNTDTQYF. The DNA of the CDR3 is TGTGCCAGTAGTACGACAGGGAACACAGATACGCAGTATTTT. The full variable domain, completed using reference TRBV19 and TRBJ2-3, is DGGITQSPKYLFRKEGQNVTLSCEQNLNHDAMYWYRQDPGQGLRLIYYSQIVNDFQKGDIAEGYSVSREKKESFPLTVTSAQKNPTAFYLCASSTTGNTDTQYFGPGTRLTVL.

Sample share makes this clonotype medium-sized. The rearrangement joins TRBV7-9 to TRBJ2-3; D may match TRBD1 or TRBD2 (5 bases each). There are 15 residues in the CDR3. Germline-derived CDR1 and CDR2 are SEHNR and FQNEAQ (reference sequence). The V gene lost 5 bases and the J gene lost 2 bases, with 14 bases spanning the gap. CDR3 residues: CASSTTGRFTDTQYF. DNA of the CDR3: TGTGCCAGCAGCACCACGGGACGGTTCACAGATACGCAGTATTTT.

This clonotype appeared many times. This chain links TRBV7-9 with TRBJ1-2, with D perhaps matching TRBD1 (6 bases). The CDR3 contains 14 residues. Germline V CDR1 and CDR2: SEHNR, FQNEAQ (reference sequence). V shed 4 bases and J shed 4 bases, with 13 bases lying between them. CDR3: CASSSEGGTYGYTF. The DNA for the CDR3 is TGTGCCAGCAGCTCCGAGGGGGGGACCTATGGCTACACCTTC.

In this sample, this clonotype turned up many times. The chain combines TRBV7-8 with TRBJ2-7, with 7 positions matching TRBD1. The CDR3 sequence is 13 residues long. V shed 5 bases, J shed 5 bases, and the junction held 6 bases outside the gene matches. Looked up from germline, CDR1 is SGHVS and CDR2 is FQNEAQ. The CDR3: CASSPERGHEQYF. In DNA, the CDR3 is TGTGCCAGCAGCCCGGAGAGGGGGCACGAGCAGTACTTC. Using reference TRBV7-8 and TRBJ2-7 for the parts outside the CDR3, the full variable domain is GAGVSQSPRYKVAKRGQDVALRCDPISGHVSLFWYQQALGQGPEFLTYFQNEAQLDKSGLPSDRFFAERPEGSVSTLKIQRTQQEDSAVYLCASSPERGHEQYFGPGTRLTVT.

This clonotype was counted at least ten times. V gene TRBV6-5 combines with J gene TRBJ2-7; TRBD2 matches at 10 bases. CDR3 length equals 14 residues. Germline-derived CDR1 and CDR2 are MNHEY and SVGAGI. V trimming: 10 bases; J trimming: 6 bases; junction bases outside the gene matches: 12. CDR3 DNA: TGTGCCACCACAAACGTAGCGGGGGGCTCCGAGCAGTACTTC. Translation: CATTNVAGGSEQYF.